This T cell receptor (beta chain) comes out of a study of blood T cell repertoires in COVID-19. Whole-study context: Samples of COVID-19 (acute and convalescent) were obtained from the United States, Italy and Spain.

In the study's own analysis: Amplification of reference gene primers was used by the study to estimate nucleated cell counts. The table came from immunoSEQ multiplex PCR; TCRdb's copy has only in-frame clones and leaves some out. For V, J and clone size, that table is used; D and trimming come from the DNA. This table holds about 250,000 clones, 85% found once. Living in under 30 US areas, the participants were between roughly 18 and 90 years of age. Participants reported their clinical history, and cohort assignment relied on those reports. Germline trimming cut 10 bases from V and 5 bases from J; bases unmatched to any gene: 7. The length of the CDR3 is 12 residues.

The TCR sequence derives from a woman between 50 and 59 years old with acute COVID-19. The chain uses TRBV12-3 or TRBV12-4 and TRBJ2-7; TRBD1 matches at 8 bases. Sequencing input: PBMCs or T cells enriched from blood (not recorded which). The CDR3 loop is CATGTGSNEQYF. The DNA for the CDR3 is TGTGCCACTGGGACAGGTAGCAACGAGCAGTACTTC.